Detailed here is one T cell receptor beta chain. Its antigen is as yet unknown. The CDR3 runs to 13 residues. Germline-derived CDR1 and CDR2 are KGHDR and SFDVKD. With 7 bases removed from V and 1 base from J, the gap between germline ends came to 8 bases. This entry belongs to a study of CD8+CD57+ T cells in acquired aplastic anemia. About the study: Roughly 3.1 ug was the average amount of DNA from sorted CD4+ and CD8+ cells. In CD4+ cells, healthy donors produced an average of about 11 million reads. Study-level results: Patients and controls turned out to have roughly 31 CD8+ CDR3 sequences in common. The study found no significant CD8+ Simpson's diversity difference between patients and controls.

The template used for profiling TCR beta VDJ and CDR3 was genomic DNA. TCRdb independently ran MiXCR on the reads; one entry per CDR3 protein. The sample lists about 210,000 distinct CDR3 sequences, roughly 57% seen once, with approximately 30% in the top ten. Sequencing was performed on sorted CD4+, CD8+, or CD8+CD57+ T cells (not recorded which) from PBMCs. The sequence was collected from a human donor in good health. This chain connects TRBV24-1 to TRBJ2-3; D gene unclear. CDR3 loop: CATRPWGTDTQYF. The CDR3 nucleotides are TGTGCCACCAGGCCTTGGGGCACAGATACGCAGTATTTT.